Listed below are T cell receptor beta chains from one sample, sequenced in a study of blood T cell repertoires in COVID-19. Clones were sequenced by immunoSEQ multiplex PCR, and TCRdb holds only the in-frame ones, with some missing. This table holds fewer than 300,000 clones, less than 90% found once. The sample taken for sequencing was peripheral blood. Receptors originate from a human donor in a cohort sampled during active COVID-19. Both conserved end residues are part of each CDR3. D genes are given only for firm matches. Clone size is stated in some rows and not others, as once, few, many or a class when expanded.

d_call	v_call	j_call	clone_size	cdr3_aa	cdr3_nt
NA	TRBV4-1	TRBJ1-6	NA	CASSQAGGDSPLHF	TGCGCCAGCAGCCAAGCGGGGGGAGACTCACCCCTCCACTTT
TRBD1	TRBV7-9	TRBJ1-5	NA	CASSLEGQRQPQHF	TGTGCCAGCAGCTTAGAGGGACAGAGGCAGCCCCAGCATTTT
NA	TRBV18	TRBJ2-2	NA	CASSSSLAANTGELFF	TGTGCCAGCTCATCTTCGCTGGCGGCCAACACCGGGGAGCTGTTTTTT
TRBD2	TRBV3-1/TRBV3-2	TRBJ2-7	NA	CASSHSPGTKGEQYF	TGTGCCAGCAGCCATTCCCCCGGGACTAAGGGCGAGCAGTACTTC
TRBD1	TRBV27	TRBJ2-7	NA	CASSLSIGGGSYEQYF	TGTGCCAGCAGTTTATCGATAGGGGGCGGCTCCTACGAGCAGTACTTC
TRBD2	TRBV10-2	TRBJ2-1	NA	CASSDTSRTSGHNEQFF	TGCGCCAGCAGTGACACGTCCAGGACTAGCGGACACAATGAGCAGTTCTTC
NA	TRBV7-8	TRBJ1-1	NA	CASSRNRNTEAFF	TGTGCCAGCAGCAGAAACAGGAACACTGAAGCTTTCTTT
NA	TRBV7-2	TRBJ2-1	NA	CASSKVERIYNEQFF	TGTGCCAGCAGCAAGGTGGAGCGGATCTACAATGAGCAGTTCTTC
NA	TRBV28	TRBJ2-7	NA	CASGGAGPYEQYF	TGTGCCAGCGGGGGGGCGGGCCCCTACGAGCAGTACTTC
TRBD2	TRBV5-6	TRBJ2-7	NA	CASKNGGLAGSYEQYF	TGTGCCAGCAAAAACGGAGGACTAGCGGGCTCCTACGAGCAGTACTTC
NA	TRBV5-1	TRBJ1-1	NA	CASSLIGGRGNTEAFF	TGCGCCAGCAGCTTGATCGGGGGTAGAGGGAACACTGAAGCTTTCTTT
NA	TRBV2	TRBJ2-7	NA	CASQPRGASGFYEQYF	TGTGCCAGCCAGCCCAGGGGGGCTAGCGGGTTCTACGAGCAGTACTTC
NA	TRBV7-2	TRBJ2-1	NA	CASSLGQGYNEQFF	TGTGCCAGCAGCTTAGGGCAGGGGTACAATGAGCAGTTCTTC
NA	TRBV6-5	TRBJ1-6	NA	CASSSSSYNSPLHF	TGTGCCAGCTCCTCTAGCTCCTATAATTCACCCCTCCACTTT
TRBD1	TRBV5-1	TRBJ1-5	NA	CASSLSGQQNQPQHF	TGCGCCAGCAGCTTGTCGGGACAGCAAAATCAGCCCCAGCATTTT
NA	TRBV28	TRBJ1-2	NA	CASSQGNYGYTF	TGTGCCAGCAGTCAGGGAAACTATGGCTACACCTTC
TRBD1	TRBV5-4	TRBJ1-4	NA	CASSIPGTGHEKLFF	TGTGCCAGCAGCATCCCCGGGACAGGCCATGAAAAACTGTTTTTT
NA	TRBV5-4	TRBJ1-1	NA	CASSRQGTTEAFF	TGTGCCAGCAGTCGTCAGGGTACCACTGAAGCTTTCTTT
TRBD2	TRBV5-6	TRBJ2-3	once	CASSFNLAGSDTQYF	TGTGCCAGCAGCTTTAATCTAGCGGGGTCAGATACGCAGTATTTT
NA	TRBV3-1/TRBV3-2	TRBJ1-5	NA	CASSPSGNGNQPQHF	TGTGCCAGCAGCCCGTCAGGTAACGGCAATCAGCCCCAGCATTTT
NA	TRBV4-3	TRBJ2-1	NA	CASSQEIQVQQGEQFF	TGCGCCAGCAGCCAAGAAATACAGGTCCAGCAAGGTGAGCAGTTCTTC
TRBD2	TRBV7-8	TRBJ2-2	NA	CASRRAGAPNTGELFF	TGTGCCAGCAGGCGGGCGGGAGCTCCGAACACCGGGGAGCTGTTTTTT
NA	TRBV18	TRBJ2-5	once	CASSPRFGASETQYF	TGTGCCAGCTCACCGCGGTTTGGAGCGTCGGAGACCCAGTACTTC
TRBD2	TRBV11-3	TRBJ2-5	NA	CASSLGAGGETQYF	TGTGCCAGCAGCTTAGGAGCGGGAGGTGAGACCCAGTACTTC
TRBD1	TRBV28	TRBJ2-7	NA	CASSIRDRDLYEQYF	TGTGCCAGCAGTATAAGGGACAGGGATCTTTACGAGCAGTACTTC
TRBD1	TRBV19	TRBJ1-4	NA	CASSIGDRETDNEKLFF	TGTGCCAGTAGTATAGGTGACAGGGAAACTGATAATGAAAAACTGTTTTTT
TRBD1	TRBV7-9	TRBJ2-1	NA	CASSRDRGPYNEQFF	TGTGCCAGCAGCCGGGACAGGGGCCCGTACAATGAGCAGTTCTTC
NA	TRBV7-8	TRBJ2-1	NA	CASSLASQGLTEQFF	TGTGCCAGCAGCTTAGCATCACAGGGCCTCACAGAGCAGTTCTTC
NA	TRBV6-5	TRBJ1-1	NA	CASSLDLRGNTEAFF	TGTGCCAGCAGTCTAGACCTGCGGGGGAACACTGAAGCTTTCTTT
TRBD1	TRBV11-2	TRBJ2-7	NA	CASSYMTGDYEQYF	TGTGCCAGCAGCTACATGACAGGGGACTACGAGCAGTACTTC
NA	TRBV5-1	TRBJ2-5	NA	CASSRGLDQETQYF	TGCGCCAGCAGCAGGGGACTGGACCAAGAGACCCAGTACTTC
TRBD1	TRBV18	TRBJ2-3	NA	CASSPDRAVTDTQYF	TGTGCCAGCTCACCGGACAGGGCGGTCACAGATACGCAGTATTTT
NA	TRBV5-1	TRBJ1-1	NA	CASSFGRGGDTEAFF	TGCGCCAGCAGCTTCGGTAGGGGAGGGGACACTGAAGCTTTCTTT